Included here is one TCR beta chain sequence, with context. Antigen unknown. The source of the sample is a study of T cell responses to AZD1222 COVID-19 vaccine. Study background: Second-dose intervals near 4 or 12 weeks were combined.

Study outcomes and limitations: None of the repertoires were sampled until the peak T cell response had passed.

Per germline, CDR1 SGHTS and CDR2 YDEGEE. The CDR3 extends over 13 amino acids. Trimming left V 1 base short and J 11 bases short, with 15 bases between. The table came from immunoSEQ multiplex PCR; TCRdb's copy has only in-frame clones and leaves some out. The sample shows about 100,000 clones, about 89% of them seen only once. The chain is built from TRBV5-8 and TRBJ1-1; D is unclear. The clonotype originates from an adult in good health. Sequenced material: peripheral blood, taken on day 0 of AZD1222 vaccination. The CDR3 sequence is CASSLLLGGRAFF. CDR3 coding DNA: TGTGCCAGCAGCTTGTTGCTCGGAGGGCGGGCTTTCTTT.